Below, 23 T cell receptor beta chains from the same sample are listed, as sequenced in a study of T-cell memory formation after mild COVID-19. TCRdb ran MiXCR on the 5' RACE reads and lists one entry per CDR3 protein. The sample includes around 310,000 distinct CDR3 sequences, about 15% seen only once; the top ten take 20% to 25%. Sequencing was done on a sample of PBMCs or a T cell subset sorted from them (not recorded which). These receptors came from a man in his late teens or twenties who had mild COVID-19 (a few samples of this study predate the infection). Cell type and time point are not known.

The rearrangement uses TRBV5-1 and TRBJ2-2, with 9 nucleotides matching TRBD2. The germline gives CDR1 SGHRS, CDR2 YFSETQ. The V gene end was trimmed by 2 bases and the J gene end by 6 bases; junction bases not matched to a gene: 5. The CDR3 is made up of 15 amino acids. CDR3 loop: CASSLSTSGSGELFF. The CDR3 DNA follows: TGCGCCAGCAGCTTATCGACTAGCGGTTCCGGGGAGCTGTTTTTT.

This clonotype was picked up a small number of times. The chain joins TRBV7-7 to TRBJ2-7, with D possibly being TRBD2 (5 bases). Germline values: CDR1 SSHAT, CDR2 FNYEAQ (reference sequence). The CDR3 spans 13 residues. V was clipped by 5 bases and J by 6 bases, with 14 bases between them. Here the CDR3 DNA reads TGTGCCAGCAGCCCCGGGATCAGTGGCGAGCAGTACTTC. Amino acids: CASSPGISGEQYF.

The chain uses TRBV5-5 and TRBJ2-7; D gene uncertain. The ends were cut back, 4 bases at V and 0 bases at J, with 5 bases in the middle. Germline lookup yields CDR1 SGHKS and CDR2 YYEKEE (reference sequence). The CDR3 has 12 amino acids. The DNA of the CDR3 is TGTGCCAGCAGCCCGGCCTCCTACGAGCAGTACGTC. Its protein is CASSPASYEQYV.

This clonotype was seen a handful of times. The chain is built from TRBV20-1 and TRBJ1-5; D gene unclear. Germline assignment: CDR1 DFQATT and CDR2 SNEGSKA (reference sequence). CDR3 length: 12 residues. The V end lost 1 base, the J end lost 6 bases, and 7 bases lay between the germline ends. CDR3 residues: CSARGAAQPQHF. The CDR3 DNA reads TGCAGTGCTAGAGGGGCGGCTCAGCCCCAGCATTTT.

V gene TRBV7-3 combines with J gene TRBJ2-7, with D perhaps TRBD1 (5 bases). Per germline, CDR1 SGHTA and CDR2 FQGTGA. This CDR3 is built from 14 residues. V was clipped by 5 bases and J by 3 bases, with 14 bases between them. The CDR3 reads CASSPQGQSYEQYF. For the CDR3, the DNA is TGTGCCAGCAGCCCTCAGGGTCAGAGCTACGAGCAGTACTTC.

This clonotype appeared a few times. The rearrangement joins TRBV5-4 to TRBJ1-2; 9 bases align to TRBD1. The CDR3 runs 15 residues. The ends lost 6 bases at V and 4 bases at J; junction bases unmatched: 10. In germline, CDR1 is SGHNT, CDR2 YYREEE (reference sequence). The CDR3 DNA follows: TGTGCCAGCATGCACTGGACAGGGGCCGTCTATGGCTACACCTTC. Translation: CASMHWTGAVYGYTF.

The chain uses TRBV28 and TRBJ1-3, with 8 positions matching TRBD1. Germline CDR1 MDHEN, CDR2 SYDVKM. This CDR3 has 16 residues. V shed 6 bases, J shed 1 base, and the junction held 8 bases outside the gene matches. Here the CDR3 DNA reads TGTGCCAGCAGGCCTCAGGGGGCTGCATCTGGAAACACCATATATTTT. This gives the protein CASRPQGAASGNTIYF.

This clonotype was counted only a few times. The chain couples TRBV5-1 to TRBJ1-5; D is perhaps TRBD1 (5 bases). The CDR3 extends over 13 amino acids. From germline, CDR1 is SGHRS and CDR2 YFSETQ. Deletions cut 4 bases from V and 6 bases from J, with 11 bases between. CDR3 DNA sequence: TGCGCCAGCAGCCCGTCAGGGCCTCAGCCCCAGCATTTT. Encoded protein: CASSPSGPQPQHF. Full variable domain (remainder filled in from reference TRBV5-1 and TRBJ1-5): KAGVTQTPRYLIKTRGQQVTLSCSPISGHRSVSWYQQTPGQGLQFLFEYFSETQRNKGNFPGRFSGRQFSNSRSEMNVSTLELGDSALYLCASSPSGPQPQHFGDGTRLSIL.

This clonotype was counted a few times. V and J are TRBV4-3 and TRBJ2-1; D might be TRBD2 (5 bases). Germline V gene data show CDR1 as LGHNA and CDR2 as YSLEER. Trimming removed 0 bases from V and 0 bases from J, with 9 bases in between. The CDR3 is made up of 16 amino acids. The CDR3 coding sequence is TGCGCCAGCAGCCAAGAAAGGAGGAGCTCCTACAATGAGCAGTTCTTC. Translation: CASSQERRSSYNEQFF.

A few counts support this clonotype. The V gene is TRBV20-1, the J gene TRBJ2-1, with D perhaps TRBD2 (6 bases). Germline CDR1 and CDR2: DFQATT and SNEGSKA (reference sequence). The V gene lost 5 bases and the J gene lost 0 bases, with 20 bases spanning the gap. The CDR3 contains 17 residues. The CDR3 DNA reads TGCAGTGCTGCGGGACTCCCCTCCTTAAGCTCCTACAATGAGCAGTTCTTC. Its translation is CSAAGLPSLSSYNEQFF.

For this clonotype: One junction end does not reproduce the germline sequence, and a read error may be involved. DNA of the CDR3: TGCGCCAGCACCCAAAGCTGGGGACAGGCTAGCACATATACGCAGTATTTT. Residues: CASTQSWGQASTYTQYF. The chain links TRBV5-1 to TRBJ2-3, with 8 positions matching TRBD1. The length of the CDR3 is 17 residues. From germline, CDR1 is SGHRS and CDR2 YFSETQ.

This clonotype came up many times. The chain has TRBV5-1 and TRBJ2-2; maybe TRBD1 (5 bases). V dropped 4 bases and J dropped 0 bases, with 13 bases sitting between them. This CDR3 is 16 amino acids long. Germline CDR1 reads SGHRS; CDR2 reads YFSETQ. The CDR3 DNA is TGCGCCAGCAGCGCCCCGACAGTATCGAACACCGGGGAGCTGTTTTTT. It encodes CASSAPTVSNTGELFF.

The chain employs TRBV15 and TRBJ1-2, with D unresolved. The CDR3 consists of 14 residues. V lost 2 bases and J lost 4, with 11 bases in between. Germline loops: CDR1 LNHNV, CDR2 YYDKDF (reference sequence). The CDR3 region has the DNA TGTGCCACCAGCAGAACCACCCCAGGCTATGGCTACACCTTC. Protein: CATSRTTPGYGYTF.

The V gene is TRBV7-2, the J gene TRBJ2-6, with D perhaps being TRBD1 or TRBD2 (6 bases each). This CDR3 has 17 amino acids. Trimming shortened V by 1 base and J by 4 bases, and 14 bases separated the two germline ends. Germline CDR1 is SGHTA and CDR2 is FQGNSA. CDR3: CASSLGPGARGANVLTF. DNA of the CDR3: TGTGCCAGCAGCTTAGGTCCGGGGGCGCGAGGGGCCAACGTCCTGACTTTC. The variable domain in full, with the rest retrieved from reference TRBV7-2 and TRBJ2-6, is GAGVSQSPSNKVTEKGKDVELRCDPISGHTALYWYRQSLGQGLEFLIYFQGNSAPDKSGLPSDRFSAERTGGSVSTLTIQRTQQEDSAVYLCASSLGPGARGANVLTFGAGSRLTVL.

In DNA form, the CDR3 reads TGTGCCAGCAGGACGAGCACTTCTATAACAGATACGCAGTATTTT. Protein: CASRTSTSITDTQYF. The chain carries TRBV6-2 or TRBV6-3 and TRBJ2-3; unclear D gene. CDR1 is MNHEY, CDR2 SVGEGT, per germline. Trimming pared 6 bases from V and 3 bases from J, leaving 16 bases between. The CDR3 runs to 15 residues.

The chain uses TRBV5-1 and TRBJ2-3; possible D gene TRBD1, 5 bases. The length of the CDR3 is 16 residues. Germline V gives CDR1 SGHRS, CDR2 YFSETQ. V shed 2 bases and J shed 1 base, with 14 bases lying between them. This CDR3 is CASSFPRDLGTDTQYF. The CDR3 DNA follows: TGCGCCAGCAGCTTCCCCAGGGATCTCGGCACAGATACGCAGTATTTT.

This clonotype was seen more than once but under ten times. The chain links TRBV5-1 to TRBJ1-1; D might be TRBD1 (6 bases). CDR1 SGHRS and CDR2 YFSETQ come from the germline V gene. V lost 7 bases and J lost 3, with 19 bases in between. This CDR3 is built from 15 residues. CDR3 sequence reads: CASALGGTKDTEAFF. Here the CDR3 DNA reads TGCGCCAGCGCCTTAGGGGGGACCAAGGACACTGAAGCTTTCTTT.

J is TRBJ2-3 and V is TRBV24-1; D may match TRBD1 or TRBD2 (5 bases each). V lost 9 bases to trimming and J lost 0 bases, with 9 bases between them. This CDR3 comprises 13 residues. Per germline, CDR1 KGHDR and CDR2 SFDVKD. The CDR3 loop is CATGTPSTDTQYF. CDR3 sequence (DNA): TGTGCCACCGGGACCCCTAGCACAGATACGCAGTATTTT.

This chain uses TRBV5-1 with TRBJ1-1; D is possibly TRBD1 (6 bases). V shed 1 base and J shed 4 bases, with 11 bases lying between them. The CDR3 contains 14 residues. Germline V gene lookup returns CDR1 SGHRS and CDR2 YFSETQ. The CDR3 is CASSLRGRVTEAFF. The CDR3 DNA is TGCGCCAGCAGCTTGAGGGGGAGGGTCACTGAAGCTTTCTTT. Using reference TRBV5-1 and TRBJ1-1 for the parts outside the CDR3, the full variable domain is KAGVTQTPRYLIKTRGQQVTLSCSPISGHRSVSWYQQTPGQGLQFLFEYFSETQRNKGNFPGRFSGRQFSNSRSEMNVSTLELGDSALYLCASSLRGRVTEAFFGQGTRLTVV.

This clonotype was seen a single time. This may be a read error, as it is one base from a much larger clone. The V call is TRBV6-5, the J call TRBJ2-5; D gene unclear. CDR1 is MNHEY, CDR2 SVGAGI, per germline. V gave up 2 bases and J gave up 4 bases, with 2 bases separating them. CDR3 length: 11 amino acids. The CDR3 sequence: CASSYGETQYF. The CDR3, as DNA: TGTGCCAGCAGTTACGGAGAGACCCAGTACTTC.

The chain links TRBV4-3 to TRBJ1-2; 7 bases agree with TRBD1. Trimming removed 2 bases from V and 2 bases from J; junction bases left unmatched: 5. Germline V gene sequence: CDR1 LGHNA, CDR2 YSLEER. This CDR3 region has 15 residues. The CDR3 reads CASSQKGGQNYGYTF. CDR3 bases: TGCGCCAGCAGCCAAAAAGGGGGCCAAAACTATGGCTACACCTTC.

The J gene is TRBJ2-7, the V gene TRBV7-4; maybe TRBD1 (6 bases). Trimming took 1 base from V and 11 from J, leaving 12 bases between them. CDR3 length equals 12 residues. Germline V gene data show CDR1 as SGHVT and CDR2 as SQSDAQ. The CDR3 sequence: CASSLDGRGEYV. The CDR3 coding sequence is TGTGCCAGCAGCTTAGACGGCAGGGGAGAGTACGTC.

The chain joins TRBV5-1 to TRBJ1-2; 7 bases are a match to TRBD1. Germline V gene lookup returns CDR1 SGHRS and CDR2 YFSETQ. The CDR3 is made up of 13 amino acids. The V and J ends lost 3 bases and 6 bases, in that order; junction bases with no gene match: 5. The CDR3 DNA is TGCGCCAGCAGCTGGGGGGGGACAGATGGCTACACCTTC. Its translation: CASSWGGTDGYTF.